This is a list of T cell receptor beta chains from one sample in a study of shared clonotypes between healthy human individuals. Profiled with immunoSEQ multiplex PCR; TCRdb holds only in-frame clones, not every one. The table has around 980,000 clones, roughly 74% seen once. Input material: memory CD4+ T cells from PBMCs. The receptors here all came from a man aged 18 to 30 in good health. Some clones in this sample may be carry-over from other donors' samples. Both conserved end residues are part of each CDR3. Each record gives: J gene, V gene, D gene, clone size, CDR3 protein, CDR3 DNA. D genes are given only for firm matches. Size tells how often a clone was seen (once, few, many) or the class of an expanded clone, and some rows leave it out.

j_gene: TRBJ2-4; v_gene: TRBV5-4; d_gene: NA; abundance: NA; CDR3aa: CASSAGGQAPIQYF; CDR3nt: TGTGCCAGCAGCGCAGGAGGCCAAGCCCCAATTCAGTACTTC
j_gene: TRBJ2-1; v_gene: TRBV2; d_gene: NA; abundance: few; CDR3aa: CASSGRTLNEQFF; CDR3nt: TGTGCCAGCAGTGGCCGGACACTCAATGAGCAGTTCTTC
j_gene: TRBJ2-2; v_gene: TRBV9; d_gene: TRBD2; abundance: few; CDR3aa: CASSGTSGNTGELFF; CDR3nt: TGTGCCAGCAGCGGGACTAGCGGGAACACCGGGGAGCTGTTTTTT
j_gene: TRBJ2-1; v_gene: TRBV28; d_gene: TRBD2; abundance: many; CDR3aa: CASRLLAGVANEQFF; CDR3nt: TGTGCCAGCAGATTACTAGCGGGAGTCGCCAATGAGCAGTTCTTC
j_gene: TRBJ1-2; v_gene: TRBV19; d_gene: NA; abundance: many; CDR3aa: CASSIGTLGYRYTF; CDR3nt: TGTGCCAGTAGTATCGGGACTCTGGGGTATCGCTACACCTTC
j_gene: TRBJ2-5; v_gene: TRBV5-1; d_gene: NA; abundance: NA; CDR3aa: CASSWQGQETQYF; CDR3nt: TGCGCCAGCAGCTGGCAGGGACAAGAGACCCAGTACTTC
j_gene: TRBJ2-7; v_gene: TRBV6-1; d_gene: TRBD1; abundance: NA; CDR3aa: CASSAGGSSYEQYF; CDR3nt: TGTGCCAGCAGTGCAGGGGGCAGCTCCTACGAGCAGTACTTC
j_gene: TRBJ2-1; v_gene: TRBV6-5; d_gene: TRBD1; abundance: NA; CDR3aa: CASSRSGQNNEQFF; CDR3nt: TGTGCCAGCAGTCGTTCGGGACAGAACAATGAGCAGTTCTTC
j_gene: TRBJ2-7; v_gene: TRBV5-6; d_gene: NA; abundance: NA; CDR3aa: CASSYGGGTYEQYF; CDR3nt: TGTGCCAGCAGCTACGGGGGAGGTACCTACGAGCAGTACTTC
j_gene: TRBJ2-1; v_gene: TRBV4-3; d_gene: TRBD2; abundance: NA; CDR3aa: CASSQDGTSAPQFF; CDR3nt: TGCGCCAGCAGCCAAGATGGTACTAGCGCCCCGCAGTTCTTC
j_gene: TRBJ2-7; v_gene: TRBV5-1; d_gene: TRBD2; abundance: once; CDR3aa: CASSKLAGEFNEQYF; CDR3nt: TGCGCCAGCAGCAAATTAGCGGGAGAGTTCAACGAGCAGTACTTC
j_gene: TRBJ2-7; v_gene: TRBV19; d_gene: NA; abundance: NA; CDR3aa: CASSFSVGTATYEQYF; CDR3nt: TGTGCCAGTAGTTTTAGCGTCGGGACGGCAACCTACGAGCAGTACTTC
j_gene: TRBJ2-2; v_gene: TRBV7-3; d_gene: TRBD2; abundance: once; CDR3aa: CASSLNFPAGDVAGELFF; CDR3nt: TGTGCCAGCAGCTTAAATTTTCCAGCGGGAGATGTGGCCGGGGAGCTGTTTTTT
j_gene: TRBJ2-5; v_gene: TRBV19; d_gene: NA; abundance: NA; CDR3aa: CASSIRGARETQYF; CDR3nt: TGTGCCAGTAGTATACGGGGGGCTCGAGAGACCCAGTACTTC
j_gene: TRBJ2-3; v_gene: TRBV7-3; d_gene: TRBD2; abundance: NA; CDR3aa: CASSLAGAITDTQYF; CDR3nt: TGTGCCAGCAGCTTAGCGGGAGCTATTACAGATACGCAGTATTTT
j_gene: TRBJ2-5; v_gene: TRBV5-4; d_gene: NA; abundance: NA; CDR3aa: CASSLGQETQYF; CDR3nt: TGTGCCAGCAGCTTGGGGCAAGAGACCCAGTACTTC
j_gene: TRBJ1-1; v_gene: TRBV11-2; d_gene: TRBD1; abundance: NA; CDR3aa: CASSSPRTGGNTEAFF; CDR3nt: TGTGCCAGCAGCTCCCCGCGGACAGGCGGAAACACTGAAGCTTTCTTT
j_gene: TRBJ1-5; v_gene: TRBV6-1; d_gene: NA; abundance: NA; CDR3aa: CAGAGQGNQPQHF; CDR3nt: TGTGCCGGGGCGGGGCAAGGCAATCAGCCCCAGCATTTT
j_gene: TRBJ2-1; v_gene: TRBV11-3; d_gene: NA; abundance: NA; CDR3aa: CASSLDDEQFF; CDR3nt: TGTGCCAGCAGCTTAGATGATGAGCAGTTCTTC
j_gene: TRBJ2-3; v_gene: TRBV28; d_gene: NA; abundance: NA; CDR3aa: CASRDVGYSTDTQYF; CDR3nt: TGTGCCAGCAGGGACGTAGGCTATAGCACAGATACGCAGTATTTT
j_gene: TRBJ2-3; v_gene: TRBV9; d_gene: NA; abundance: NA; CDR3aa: CASSVTGSLTDTQYF; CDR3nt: TGTGCCAGCAGCGTTACAGGGAGTTTGACAGATACGCAGTATTTT
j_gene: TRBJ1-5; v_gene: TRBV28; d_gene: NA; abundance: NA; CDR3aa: CASSLDLNQPQHF; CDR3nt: TGTGCCAGCAGTCTGGACCTAAATCAGCCCCAGCATTTT
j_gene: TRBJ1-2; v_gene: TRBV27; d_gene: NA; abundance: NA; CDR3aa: CASSLDGLYGYTF; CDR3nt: TGTGCCAGCAGTTTAGACGGACTCTATGGCTACACCTTC
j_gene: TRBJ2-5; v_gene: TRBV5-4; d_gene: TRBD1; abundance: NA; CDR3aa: CASSLAGTGGAKTQYF; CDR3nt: TGTGCCAGCAGCTTGGCCGGGACAGGGGGCGCTAAGACCCAGTACTTC
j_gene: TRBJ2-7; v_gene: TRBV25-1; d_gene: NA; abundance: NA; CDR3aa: CASSDPSGTYEQYF; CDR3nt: TGTGCCAGCAGTGATCCGAGCGGCACCTACGAGCAGTACTTC
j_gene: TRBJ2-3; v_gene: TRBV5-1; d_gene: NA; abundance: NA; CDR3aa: CASSLSGLGTDTQYF; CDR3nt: TGCGCCAGCAGCTTGTCGGGGCTGGGCACAGATACGCAGTATTTT
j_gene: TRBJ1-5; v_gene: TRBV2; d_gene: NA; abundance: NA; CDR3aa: CASSASASNQPQHF; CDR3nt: TGTGCCAGCAGTGCTTCGGCGAGCAATCAGCCCCAGCATTTT
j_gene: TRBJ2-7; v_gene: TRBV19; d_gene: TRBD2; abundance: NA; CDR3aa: CASSTGGGGRAYEQYF; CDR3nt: TGTGCCAGTAGTACTGGAGGGGGCGGGAGGGCCTACGAGCAGTACTTC
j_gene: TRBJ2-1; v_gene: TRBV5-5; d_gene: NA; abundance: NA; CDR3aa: CASSLDPTYNEQFF; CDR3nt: TGTGCCAGCAGCTTGGATCCAACCTACAATGAGCAGTTCTTC
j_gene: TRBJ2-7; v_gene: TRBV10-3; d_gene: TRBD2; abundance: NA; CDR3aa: CAIRRGLAGYEQYF; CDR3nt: TGTGCCATCAGACGGGGACTAGCAGGCTACGAGCAGTACTTC
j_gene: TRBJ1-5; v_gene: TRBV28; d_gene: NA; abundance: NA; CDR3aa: CASIPGGWAATNQPQHF; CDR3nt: TGTGCCAGCATACCGGGTGGGTGGGCGGCCACCAATCAGCCCCAGCATTTT
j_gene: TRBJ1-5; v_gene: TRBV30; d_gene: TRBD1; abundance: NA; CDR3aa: CAWSEGQGFLAQHF; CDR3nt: TGTGCCTGGAGTGAGGGACAGGGTTTTCTGGCCCAGCATTTT
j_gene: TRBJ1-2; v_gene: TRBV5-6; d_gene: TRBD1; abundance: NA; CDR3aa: CASSLPGQQGGNYGYTF; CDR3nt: TGTGCCAGCAGCTTACCGGGACAGCAAGGTGGAAACTATGGCTACACCTTC
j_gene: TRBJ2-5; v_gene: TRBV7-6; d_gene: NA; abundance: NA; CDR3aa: CASSRRGGPSKLETQYF; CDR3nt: TGTGCCAGCAGCCGTCGAGGGGGACCCTCCAAATTAGAGACCCAGTACTTC
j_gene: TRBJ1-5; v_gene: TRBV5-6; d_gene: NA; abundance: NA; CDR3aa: CASSLARSNQPQHF; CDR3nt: TGTGCCAGCAGCTTGGCAAGGAGCAATCAGCCCCAGCATTTT
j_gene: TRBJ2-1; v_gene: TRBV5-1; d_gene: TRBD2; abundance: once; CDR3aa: CASGEQASGSHEQFF; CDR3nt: TGCGCCAGCGGGGAACAGGCTAGCGGGAGCCATGAGCAGTTCTTC
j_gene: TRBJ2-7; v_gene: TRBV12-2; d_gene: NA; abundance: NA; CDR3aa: CASRLDNLGQGDLVYEQYF; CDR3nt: TGTGCAAGTCGCTTAGACAACCTCGGACAGGGGGATTTAGTCTACGAGCAGTACTTC
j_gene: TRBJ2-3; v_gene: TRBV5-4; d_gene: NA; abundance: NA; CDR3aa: CASSLAGRSGDTQYF; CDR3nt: TGTGCCAGCAGCTTGGCAGGGCGCTCTGGAGATACGCAGTATTTT
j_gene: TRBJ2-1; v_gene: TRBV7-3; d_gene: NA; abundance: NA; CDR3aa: CASSLSGLGNEQFF; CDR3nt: TGTGCCAGCAGCTTATCGGGCCTAGGTAATGAGCAGTTCTTC
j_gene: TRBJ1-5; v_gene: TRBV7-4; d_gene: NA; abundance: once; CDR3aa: CASSLRVGLSNQPQHF; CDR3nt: TGTGCCAGCAGCTTACGGGTGGGCCTTAGCAATCAGCCCCAGCATTTT